Below, 27 T cell receptor beta chains from the same sample are listed, as sequenced in a study of CD8+CD57+ T cells in acquired aplastic anemia. Patients who underwent sequencing had shown CD8+CD57+ cell expansion by flow cytometry. Both TCR beta VDJ combination and CDR3 sequence profiling were carried out. Genomic DNA was the template for this profiling. Each CDR3 protein gets one entry after TCRdb re-called the reads with MiXCR. Among some 180,000 distinct CDR3 sequences listed, roughly three fifths were seen once. The specimen sequenced was sorted CD4+, CD8+, or CD8+CD57+ T cells (not recorded which) from PBMCs. Receptors were obtained from a human donor with aplastic anemia.

The chain joins TRBV5-1 to TRBJ1-2, with a weak D call TRBD1 (5 bases). Trimming shortened V by 2 bases and J by 8 bases, and 19 bases separated the two germline ends. The CDR3 spans 15 residues. In germline, CDR1 is SGHRS, CDR2 YFSETQ. Here the CDR3 reads CASSFWGSREGGYTF. The CDR3 coding sequence is TGCGCCAGCAGCTTTTGGGGGAGCAGGGAAGGCGGCTACACCTTC.

The chain employs TRBV7-8 and TRBJ2-7, with 11 bases matching TRBD1. The CDR3 is 14 amino acids. Germline lookup yields CDR1 SGHVS and CDR2 FQNEAQ. V dropped 4 bases and J dropped 5; count of bases not matched to a gene: 4. The CDR3, as DNA: TGTGCCAGCAGCTGGACAGGGGGCGAGGACGAGCAGTACTTC. Translation gives CASSWTGGEDEQYF. The entire variable domain, with the rest obtained from reference TRBV7-8 and TRBJ2-7, is as follows: GAGVSQSPRYKVAKRGQDVALRCDPISGHVSLFWYQQALGQGPEFLTYFQNEAQLDKSGLPSDRFFAERPEGSVSTLKIQRTQQEDSAVYLCASSWTGGEDEQYFGPGTRLTVT.

The genes are TRBV15 and TRBJ2-7, with D maybe TRBD2 (6 bases). Germline assignment: CDR1 LNHNV and CDR2 YYDKDF (reference sequence). V lost 6 bases to trimming and J lost 1 base, with 13 bases between them. This CDR3 is built from 14 residues. The CDR3 protein is CATRPTGTSYEQYF. The CDR3 DNA reads as TGTGCCACCAGGCCTACCGGGACTTCCTACGAGCAGTACTTC.

At least ten counts were recorded for this clonotype. This sequence joins TRBV9 and TRBJ2-7, with TRBD2 identical over 9 bases. Trimming removed 0 bases from V and 4 bases from J; junction bases left unmatched: 5. CDR1 is SGDLS, CDR2 YYNGEE, per germline. The CDR3 sequence is 15 residues long. The CDR3 DNA follows: TGTGCCAGCAGCGTAGCGAGTAGCGGGGGTTACGAGCAGTACTTC. As protein: CASSVASSGGYEQYF. The full variable domain, rest sourced from reference TRBV9 and TRBJ2-7, is DSGVTQTPKHLITATGQRVTLRCSPRSGDLSVYWYQQSLDQGLQFLIQYYNGEERAKGNILERFSAQQFPDLHSELNLSSLELGDSALYFCASSVASSGGYEQYFGPGTRLTVT.

This sequence joins TRBV19 and TRBJ2-1; D is uncertain. CDR1 and CDR2 (germline): LNHDA, SQIVND (reference sequence). This CDR3 contains 15 residues. Trimming cost V 1 base and J 9 bases, with 16 bases left between them. The CDR3 nucleotides read TGTGCCAGTAGTATAGGAGGCAGTCTCCGTAGTGAGCAGTTCTTC. It translates to CASSIGGSLRSEQFF.

This clonotype occurred many times. V is TRBV6-5 and J is TRBJ1-1; D not certain. The CDR3 is 15 residues long. CDR1 is MNHEY and CDR2 is SVGAGI in the germline V gene. Trimming took 0 bases from V and 8 from J, leaving 16 bases between them. This CDR3 is CASSYSSLGPFEAFF. The CDR3 coding sequence is TGTGCCAGCAGTTACTCGAGTTTAGGGCCCTTCGAAGCTTTCTTT.

In DNA form, the CDR3 reads TGTGCCAGCAGTCCCACCGGGACGTTTGGGGCCAACGTCCTGACTTTC. Amino acid sequence: CASSPTGTFGANVLTF. The genes are TRBV5-5 and TRBJ2-6; possibly TRBD1 or TRBD2 for D (5 bases each). V was clipped by 5 bases and J by 3 bases, with 15 bases between them. The germline V gene has CDR1 SGHKS and CDR2 YYEKEE (reference sequence). This CDR3 is 16 amino acids long.

In its sample, this clonotype was seen many times. The rearrangement joins TRBV27 to TRBJ2-7, with 7 positions matching TRBD1. This CDR3 comprises 13 residues. Germline CDR1 reads MNHEY; CDR2 reads SMNVEV (reference sequence). The V gene end was trimmed by 6 bases and the J gene end by 3 bases; junction bases not matched to a gene: 5. The CDR3 DNA reads TGTGCCAGCAGCGACAACAGGGGCTACGAGCAGTACTTC. Translating it yields CASSDNRGYEQYF.

The rearrangement uses TRBV20-1 and TRBJ2-7; tentative D call: TRBD1 (5 bases). Germline loops: CDR1 DFQATT, CDR2 SNEGSKA (reference sequence). CDR3 length equals 12 residues. Between the trimmed V and J ends, which lost 5 bases and 3 bases, there was a span of 11 bases. The CDR3 bases are TGCAGTGCTGGGGCCTTCAACTACGAGCAGTACTTC. It codes for CSAGAFNYEQYF.

The genes are TRBV15 and TRBJ1-5; no clear D. The CDR3 runs 12 residues. The germline V and J ends were trimmed by 3 bases and 4 bases, with 4 bases remaining between them. CDR1 is LNHNV and CDR2 is YYDKDF in the germline V gene (reference sequence). CDR3 bases: TGTGCCACCAGCAGCCAAAATCAGCCCCAGCATTTT. Its translation: CATSSQNQPQHF. The entire variable domain, with the rest obtained from reference TRBV15 and TRBJ1-5, is as follows: DAMVIQNPRYQVTQFGKPVTLSCSQTLNHNVMYWYQQKSSQAPKLLFHYYDKDFNNEADTPDNFQSRRPNTSFCFLDIRSPGLGDTAMYLCATSSQNQPQHFGDGTRLSIL.

The V gene is TRBV20-1, the J gene TRBJ2-7; 8 nucleotides agree with TRBD1. CDR3 length equals 15 residues. Germline lookup yields CDR1 DFQATT and CDR2 SNEGSKA (reference sequence). V lost 1 base to trimming and J lost 2 bases; unmatched junction nucleotides: 7. In DNA, the CDR3 is TGCAGTGCTAGAGCCGGGACAGGTGGGGCCTACGAGCAGTACTTC. This encodes CSARAGTGGAYEQYF.

The chain links TRBV7-9 to TRBJ2-7; TRBD1 matches 8 bases. Losses at the gene ends were 5 bases for V and 1 base for J; bases not matched to a gene: 7. Per germline, CDR1 SEHNR and CDR2 FQNEAQ (reference sequence). CDR3 size: 15 residues. The CDR3 DNA reads as TGTGCCAGCAGCCCAGGGGACAGGTGGTCCTACGAGCAGTACTTC. Translating gives CASSPGDRWSYEQYF.

The chain is built from TRBV2 and TRBJ2-7; 8 bases match TRBD1. V shed 3 bases and J 5 bases; nucleotides not matched to a gene: 9. The germline gives CDR1 SNHLY, CDR2 FYNNEI. The CDR3 covers 15 residues. CDR3 loop: CASSEVGTGGHEQYF. Here the CDR3 DNA reads TGTGCCAGCAGTGAGGTGGGCACAGGGGGTCACGAGCAGTACTTC.

The sample holds many counts of this clonotype. The chain joins TRBV24-1 to TRBJ2-1; 7 bases match TRBD1. Germline lookup yields CDR1 KGHDR and CDR2 SFDVKD. This CDR3 has 15 amino acids. J lost 6 bases, V lost 7 bases, and 11 bases had no gene match. This CDR3 is CATSNRETGFNEQFF. In nucleotides, the CDR3 is TGTGCCACCAGCAACCGCGAGACAGGGTTCAATGAGCAGTTCTTC.

The rearrangement joins TRBV19 to TRBJ2-7; possibly TRBD2 for D (6 bases). Germline assignment: CDR1 LNHDA and CDR2 SQIVND (reference sequence). CDR3 length: 10 amino acids. The germline V and J ends were trimmed by 9 bases and 4 bases, with 7 bases remaining between them. The CDR3 nucleotides are TGTGCCAGAAGCGGGTACGAGCAGTACTTC. Its protein product is CARSGYEQYF.

This clonotype was found many times. The chain joins TRBV19 to TRBJ1-6; no reliable D call. Germline assignment: CDR1 LNHDA and CDR2 SQIVND (reference sequence). Trimming removed 1 base from V and 9 bases from J, with 7 bases in between. The CDR3 has 13 amino acids. In DNA form, the CDR3 reads TGTGCCAGTAGTATAGGGCCGGGTTCACCCCTCCACTTT. This gives the protein CASSIGPGSPLHF.

The chain carries TRBV10-3 and TRBJ2-3; 11 bases fit TRBD2. After removal of 6 bases from V and 6 bases from J, the junction contained 2 bases not matched to a gene. Germline CDR1 ENHRY, CDR2 SYGVKD. This CDR3 has 13 residues. The CDR3 spells CAIRTSGNDTQYF. DNA for the CDR3: TGTGCCATCAGGACTAGCGGGAACGATACGCAGTATTTT.

This chain links TRBV19 with TRBJ1-1; TRBD1 agrees at 7 bases. CDR3 length: 15 amino acids. The V gene end was trimmed by 9 bases and the J gene end by 1 base; junction bases not matched to a gene: 11. CDR1 and CDR2 from the germline V gene are LNHDA and SQIVND (reference sequence). As DNA, the CDR3 is TGTGCCAGCAGTTTATTCGGGACAGCGAACACTGAAGCTTTCTTT. Its translation: CASSLFGTANTEAFF.

The count of this clonotype is one. This rearrangement joins TRBV14 to TRBJ2-2; 11 bases agree with TRBD1. Germline V gene sequence: CDR1 SGHDN, CDR2 FVKESK. Trimming at V came to 4 bases and at J to 5 bases, leaving 9 bases not matched to a gene. The CDR3 covers 17 residues. The chain's CDR3 is CASSPHKDRGRTGELFF. The CDR3 coding sequence is TGTGCCAGCAGCCCGCATAAGGACAGGGGGCGTACCGGGGAGCTGTTTTTT.

The rearrangement links TRBV19 to TRBJ1-5; D unresolved. The CDR3 runs to 11 residues. V shed 1 base and J shed 7 bases, with 2 bases lying between them. From germline, CDR1 is LNHDA and CDR2 SQIVND (reference sequence). CDR3 bases: TGTGCCAGTAGTATAGGCCAGCCCCAGCATTTT. Its protein is CASSIGQPQHF.

The chain combines TRBV9 with TRBJ2-3; D remains ambiguous. Trimming pared 0 bases from V and 1 base from J, leaving 12 bases between. The germline V gene encodes CDR1 SGDLS and CDR2 YYNGEE. This CDR3 spans 16 amino acids. In DNA, the CDR3 is TGTGCCAGCAGCGTAGAGGGAAACCCGCGCACAGATACGCAGTATTTT. Amino acid sequence: CASSVEGNPRTDTQYF. The variable domain in full, with the rest retrieved from reference TRBV9 and TRBJ2-3, is DSGVTQTPKHLITATGQRVTLRCSPRSGDLSVYWYQQSLDQGLQFLIQYYNGEERAKGNILERFSAQQFPDLHSELNLSSLELGDSALYFCASSVEGNPRTDTQYFGPGTRLTVL.

The V and J genes are TRBV7-9 and TRBJ2-5; D is unclear. Germline CDR1 and CDR2: SEHNR and FQNEAQ (reference sequence). The CDR3 has 13 residues. V shed 6 bases and J shed 5 bases, with 13 bases lying between them. The CDR3 loop reads CASSDPPGETQYF. In DNA, the CDR3 is TGTGCCAGCAGTGACCCCCCCGGGGAGACCCAGTACTTC.

This chain links TRBV7-8 with TRBJ2-7; TRBD2 aligns across 8 bases. CDR3 size: 15 residues. The V and J ends lost 5 bases and 6 bases, in that order; junction bases with no gene match: 12. Germline CDR1 is SGHVS and CDR2 is FQNEAQ. This chain's CDR3 is CASSLLRTGGSEQYF. The CDR3 DNA reads TGTGCCAGCAGCCTCCTACGTACGGGAGGGTCCGAGCAGTACTTC.

This clonotype was detected a few times. This chain connects TRBV7-9 to TRBJ1-1; D is perhaps TRBD1 (5 bases). CDR1 SEHNR and CDR2 FQNEAQ come from the germline V gene (reference sequence). The CDR3 has 13 amino acids. The V and J ends lost 3 bases and 3 bases respectively, with 8 bases between them. This CDR3 is CASSFGGDTEAFF. For the CDR3, the DNA is TGTGCCAGCAGCTTTGGAGGGGACACTGAAGCTTTCTTT.

V is TRBV20-1 and J is TRBJ2-2, with TRBD2 identical over 8 bases. The length of the CDR3 is 15 residues. V was pared by 1 base and J by 1 base, with 2 bases of the junction left unmatched. Germline-derived CDR1 and CDR2 are DFQATT and SNEGSKA (reference sequence). CDR3 DNA sequence: TGCAGTGCTAGAGCACTAGCGGAGAACACCGGGGAGCTGTTTTTT. Translation gives CSARALAENTGELFF.

The rearrangement uses TRBV19 and TRBJ2-2; D remains ambiguous. V was trimmed by 4 bases and J by 2 bases, leaving 8 bases between them. The CDR3 length is 14 residues. CDR1 is LNHDA and CDR2 is SQIVND in the germline V gene (reference sequence). CDR3 amino acids: CASSTGLNTGELFF. The CDR3 nucleotides are TGTGCCAGTAGTACGGGCCTTAACACCGGGGAGCTGTTTTTT. Drawing the rest from reference TRBV19 and TRBJ2-2, the complete variable domain is DGGITQSPKYLFRKEGQNVTLSCEQNLNHDAMYWYRQDPGQGLRLIYYSQIVNDFQKGDIAEGYSVSREKKESFPLTVTSAQKNPTAFYLCASSTGLNTGELFFGEGSRLTVL.

The chain links TRBV7-9 to TRBJ2-7; 10 bases match TRBD2. Per germline, CDR1 SEHNR and CDR2 FQNEAQ (reference sequence). The V gene end was trimmed by 4 bases and the J gene end by 3 bases; junction bases not matched to a gene: 6. The CDR3 totals 15 residues. The CDR3 is CASSSTSGGVYEQYF. The CDR3 DNA is TGTGCCAGCAGCTCGACGAGCGGGGGGGTCTACGAGCAGTACTTC.